These 30 T cell receptor beta chains were sequenced from one sample in a study of molecular identifiers for immune sequencing clone quantification. MiXCR was run by TCRdb on the PCR reads, yielding one entry per CDR3 protein. The table lists tens of thousands of distinct CDR3 sequences, 25% of them singletons. Sample: naive CD8+ T cells from blood, with Jurkat cell RNA spiked in. Subset here: FACS-sorted CD8+CD4-CCR7+CD45RA+ naive T cells. These receptors originate from a human donor in good health. Some libraries in this study had Jurkat cell RNA spiked in.

Ten or more counts support this clonotype. The chain is built from TRBV7-6 and TRBJ2-1; no clear D. This CDR3 is 13 amino acids long. V lost 8 bases, J lost 9 bases, and 17 bases lay in between. Germline V gives CDR1 SGHVS, CDR2 FNYEAQ. DNA for the CDR3: TGTGCCAGCGTCCCTTTGGAACGCGGTGAGCAGTTCTTC. It codes for CASVPLERGEQFF. Variable domain in full (rest from reference TRBV7-6 and TRBJ2-1): GAGVSQSPRYKVTKRGQDVALRCDPISGHVSLYWYRQALGQGPEFLTYFNYEAQQDKSGLPNDRFSAERPEGSISTLTIQRTEQRDSAMYRCASVPLERGEQFFGPGTRLTVL.

The chain has TRBV7-2 and TRBJ2-7; D call uncertain. Germline values: CDR1 SGHTA, CDR2 FQGNSA. The V and J ends lost 5 bases and 3 bases respectively, with 11 bases between them. The CDR3 has 13 amino acids. CDR3 loop: CASSIRPVYEQYF. In DNA, the CDR3 is TGTGCCAGCAGCATACGACCAGTCTACGAGCAGTACTTC.

The sample holds many counts of this clonotype. The J gene is TRBJ2-5, the V gene TRBV12-5; D is undetermined. Germline CDR1 reads LGHNT; CDR2 reads FRNRAP. This CDR3 contains 13 residues. The V end was cut by 6 bases, the J end by 0 bases, with 8 bases between. The CDR3, as DNA: TGTGCTAGTGGCCGGACGGACCAAGAGACCCAGTACTTC. Encoded protein: CASGRTDQETQYF.

This chain joins TRBV20-1 and TRBJ2-3; D remains ambiguous. This CDR3 is built from 15 residues. Trimming took 0 bases from V and 2 from J, leaving 12 bases between them. Germline lookup yields CDR1 DFQATT and CDR2 SNEGSKA (reference sequence). CDR3 bases: TGCAGTGCTAGAGATCATAGGATTAACACAGATACGCAGTATTTT. Translation: CSARDHRINTDTQYF.

This clonotype has ten or more counts. The chain links TRBV2 to TRBJ2-1; D is unclear. The CDR3 extends over 15 amino acids. In germline, CDR1 is SNHLY, CDR2 FYNNEI. V lost 6 bases to trimming and J lost 4 bases, with 16 bases between them. The CDR3 DNA follows: TGTGCCAGCAGATCGCAGGATATGAGATACAATGAGCAGTTCTTC. Translated, it gives CASRSQDMRYNEQFF. Together with reference TRBV2 and TRBJ2-1, the CDR3 gives the full variable domain: EPEVTQTPSHQVTQMGQEVILRCVPISNHLYFYWYRQILGQKVEFLVSFYNNEISEKSEIFDDQFSVERPDGSNFTLKIRSTKLEDSAMYFCASRSQDMRYNEQFFGPGTRLTVL.

This chain joins TRBV28 and TRBJ1-1; D remains ambiguous. CDR1 and CDR2 (germline): MDHEN, SYDVKM. The CDR3 contains 15 residues. V dropped 4 bases and J dropped 0 bases, with 12 bases sitting between them. The CDR3 protein is CASSYRTAMNTEAFF. Here the CDR3 DNA reads TGTGCCAGCAGTTACCGTACAGCTATGAACACTGAAGCTTTCTTT.

This clonotype has ten or more counts. V usage is TRBV5-1 and J usage is TRBJ2-3, with TRBD2 identical over 13 bases. Germline V gene data show CDR1 as SGHRS and CDR2 as YFSETQ. With 0 bases clipped from V and 4 bases from J, the junction kept 2 bases outside the gene matches. The CDR3 has 16 residues. Here the CDR3 DNA reads TGCGCCAGCAGCTTGGGACTAGCGGGAGGCGCAGATACGCAGTATTTT. Amino acids: CASSLGLAGGADTQYF.

A few counts support this clonotype. This sequence joins TRBV20-1 and TRBJ2-7, with 12 bases that match TRBD1. After removal of 6 bases from V and 6 bases from J, the junction contained 6 bases not matched to a gene. CDR3 length: 13 residues. CDR1 is DFQATT and CDR2 is SNEGSKA in the germline V gene (reference sequence). CDR3: CSARDRGRREQYF. DNA of the CDR3: TGCAGTGCCAGGGACAGGGGGCGCCGCGAGCAGTACTTC.

The chain links TRBV30 to TRBJ2-7; tentative D call: TRBD2 (7 bases). CDR3 length equals 14 residues. V gave up 0 bases and J gave up 6 bases, with 15 bases separating them. In germline, CDR1 is GTSNPN, CDR2 SVGIG (reference sequence). The CDR3: CAWSVGGASAEQYF. As DNA, the CDR3 is TGTGCCTGGAGTGTAGGGGGGGCCTCGGCCGAGCAGTACTTC.

Ten or more counts support this clonotype. The rearrangement joins TRBV11-2 to TRBJ2-3; no firm D call. Trimming took 5 bases from V and 4 from J, leaving 13 bases between them. CDR1 is SGHAT and CDR2 is FQNNGV in the germline V gene. The CDR3 sequence is 14 residues long. The CDR3 sequence is CASSLVSAPDTQYF. In nucleotides, the CDR3 is TGTGCCAGCAGCCTAGTTTCTGCCCCAGATACGCAGTATTTT.

The V call is TRBV24-1, the J call TRBJ2-1, with D perhaps being TRBD1 or TRBD2 (5 bases each). V lost 5 bases and J 3 bases, leaving 19 bases between the germline ends. The CDR3 has 17 residues. The germline gives CDR1 KGHDR, CDR2 SFDVKD. CDR3 sequence: CATSGGSGAPDYNEQFF. Written as DNA, the CDR3 is TGTGCCACCAGTGGGGGGTCTGGAGCTCCGGACTACAATGAGCAGTTCTTC.

Worth noting for this clonotype: A much larger clone differs by one base, so this may be a read error. J is TRBJ1-5 and V is TRBV12-3 or TRBV12-4; D call uncertain. V was cut by 0 bases and J by 3 bases, with 9 bases left in between. The length of the CDR3 is 15 residues. The DNA of the CDR3 is TGTGCCAGCAGTTTAGCGGCCGGACTCAATCAGCCCCAGCATTTT. Protein: CASSLAAGLNQPQHF.

The J gene is TRBJ2-6, the V gene TRBV2; D ambiguous. The CDR3 extends over 14 amino acids. The germline CDR1 and CDR2 sequences are SNHLY and FYNNEI. The V and J ends lost 4 bases and 12 bases respectively, with 16 bases between them. CDR3 residues: CASSVEGEDPVLTF. The CDR3 DNA reads TGTGCCAGCAGTGTCGAAGGAGAGGACCCCGTCCTGACTTTC.

This clonotype was counted between two and nine times. The gene calls are TRBV4-2 and TRBJ2-1; weak D call: TRBD1 (5 bases). This CDR3 is 15 amino acids long. The germline V gene encodes CDR1 LGHNA and CDR2 YNFKEQ. Trimming cost V 4 bases and J 1 base, with 11 bases left between them. The CDR3 DNA follows: TGTGCCAGCAGCCCGACAGTAAATTCCTACAATGAGCAGTTCTTC. Translating gives CASSPTVNSYNEQFF.

About this clonotype itself: An end of the junction differs from the germline gene, which may be a read error. V and J are TRBV29-1 and TRBJ1-1, with D maybe TRBD1 (5 bases). CDR3 size: 11 residues. Germline lookup yields CDR1 SQVTM and CDR2 ANQGSEA. In DNA, the CDR3 is TGCAGCATTGACAGAGACACTGAAGCTCTCTTT. Translating gives CSIDRDTEALF.

This clonotype showed up many times. This chain joins TRBV4-3 and TRBJ2-7; tentatively, D is TRBD1 (6 bases). The CDR3 is 14 amino acids. Germline V gene data show CDR1 as LGHNA and CDR2 as YSLEER. Trimming left V 0 bases short and J 4 bases short, with 10 bases between. In DNA, the CDR3 is TGCGCCAGCAGCCAAGATAAACAGGGTTACGAGCAGTACTTC. Translated: CASSQDKQGYEQYF.

This clonotype was seen at least ten times. The chain joins TRBV18 to TRBJ2-3, with 8 nucleotides matching TRBD1. Germline assignment: CDR1 KGHSH and CDR2 LQKENI. This CDR3 has 16 residues. V was clipped by 3 bases and J by 3 bases; unmatched bases: 8. CDR3 loop: CASSPSPGQATDTQYF. The CDR3 coding sequence is TGTGCCAGCTCACCTTCGCCGGGACAGGCAACAGATACGCAGTATTTT.

This clonotype was seen repeatedly, ten times or more. The chain combines TRBV6-2 or TRBV6-3 with TRBJ2-4; TRBD2 is a possible D gene (5 bases). Germline-derived CDR1 and CDR2 are MNHEY and SVGEGT. CDR3 length: 16 amino acids. Deletions cut 6 bases from V and 0 bases from J, with 15 bases between. CDR3 amino acids: CASSFPRGVAKNIQYF. The CDR3 DNA follows: TGTGCCAGCAGCTTCCCACGGGGAGTAGCCAAAAACATTCAGTACTTC.

This clonotype was detected many times. V gene TRBV2 combines with J gene TRBJ2-3; 11 positions match TRBD1. The germline gives CDR1 SNHLY, CDR2 FYNNEI. The CDR3 length is 19 residues. V lost 2 bases, J lost 1 base, and 11 bases stayed unmatched. CDR3 sequence (DNA): TGTGCCAGCAGTGAACCAGACGGATGGACAGGGGGCGGCACAGATACGCAGTATTTT. Encoded protein: CASSEPDGWTGGGTDTQYF.

The gene calls are TRBV3-1 and TRBJ2-1; D not certain. CDR1 and CDR2 from the germline V gene are LGHDT and YNNKEL (reference sequence). The CDR3 has 14 residues. The germline V and J ends were trimmed by 0 bases and 5 bases, with 8 bases remaining between them. Written as DNA, the CDR3 is TGTGCCAGCAGCCAAGACGTGGATAACAATGAGCAGTTCTTC. This sequence encodes CASSQDVDNNEQFF.

The chain combines TRBV4-3 with TRBJ2-7; D unresolved. V was clipped by 0 bases and J by 2 bases, with 11 bases between them. Germline-derived CDR1 and CDR2 are LGHNA and YSLEER. The CDR3 has 15 amino acids. CDR3 nucleotide sequence: TGCGCCAGCAGCCAAGATCGAGCACTTACCTACGAGCAGTACTTC. It specifies CASSQDRALTYEQYF.

A few counts support this clonotype. The chain has TRBV16 and TRBJ1-1; possible D gene TRBD1, 5 bases. With 0 bases removed from V and 6 bases from J, the gap between germline ends came to 14 bases. This CDR3 has 15 amino acids. Germline V gene sequence: CDR1 KGHSY, CDR2 FQNENV. CDR3 DNA: TGTGCCAGCAGCCAATCACTTGGAGGGGTGGCTGAAGCTTTCTTT. As protein: CASSQSLGGVAEAFF.

V is TRBV30 and J is TRBJ2-5; possibly TRBD1 or TRBD2 for D (5 bases each). Trimming cost V 3 bases and J 7 bases, with 15 bases left between them. Germline V gene lookup returns CDR1 GTSNPN and CDR2 SVGIG (reference sequence). CDR3 size: 13 residues. The CDR3 is CAWSGDPTVTQYF. The CDR3 coding sequence is TGTGCCTGGAGCGGGGACCCGACCGTGACCCAGTACTTC.

This clonotype was seen repeatedly, ten times or more. The chain couples TRBV4-1 to TRBJ2-1; D might be TRBD1 (7 bases). The CDR3 sequence is 16 residues long. The V end was cut by 0 bases, the J end by 8 bases, with 17 bases between. Per the germline V gene, CDR1 is MGHRA and CDR2 is YSYEKL. CDR3 residues: CASSQDGGQLFDEQFF. The CDR3 DNA reads TGCGCCAGCAGCCAAGACGGGGGACAGCTCTTCGATGAGCAGTTCTTC.

As to this clonotype: Germline is not matched at one junction end, which may reflect a read error. The rearrangement links TRBV4-3 to TRBJ2-7; 7 nucleotides line up with TRBD1. The germline CDR1 and CDR2 sequences are LGHNA and YSLEER. The CDR3 covers 15 residues. The CDR3 loop reads CASSQDRDRVYEQHF. The CDR3 DNA is TGCGCCAGCAGCCAAGATAGAGACAGGGTCTACGAGCAGCACTTC.

To note about this clonotype: The junction departs from the called germline gene at one end, perhaps through a read error. The chain links TRBV6-5 to TRBJ2-7; no reliable D call. Per the germline V gene, CDR1 is MNHEY and CDR2 is SVGAGI. CDR3 length: 14 amino acids. The CDR3 is CTRSSQQFSYAQYF. CDR3 nucleotides: TGTACCCGCAGTTCGCAACAGTTCTCCTACGCGCAGTACTTC.

This clonotype was seen a handful of times. V gene TRBV6-6 combines with J gene TRBJ2-1, with TRBD2 as a possible D gene (6 bases). V was cut by 6 bases and J by 6 bases, with 18 bases left in between. Per germline, CDR1 MNHNY and CDR2 SVGAGI (reference sequence). The CDR3 extends over 15 amino acids. CDR3 sequence reads: CASRHPGLMTNEQFF. The CDR3 DNA sequence: TGTGCCAGCAGGCACCCGGGACTGATGACCAATGAGCAGTTCTTC.

This clonotype was seen many times. The chain uses TRBV29-1 and TRBJ2-7; D tentatively fits TRBD1 or TRBD2 (6 bases each). The germline V and J ends were trimmed by 1 base and 6 bases, with 13 bases remaining between them. The CDR3 is made up of 13 amino acids. Germline CDR1 SQVTM, CDR2 ANQGSEA. The CDR3 protein is CSVEVRGLGEQYF. CDR3 in DNA: TGCAGCGTTGAAGTCCGGGGGCTGGGCGAGCAGTACTTC.

The V gene is TRBV11-2, the J gene TRBJ2-1, with a possible D match to TRBD1 (6 bases). Per germline, CDR1 SGHAT and CDR2 FQNNGV. The CDR3 sequence is 16 residues long. V dropped 5 bases and J dropped 8 bases, with 22 bases sitting between them. DNA of the CDR3: TGTGCCAGCAGCCCCCTAACCGGGACACCTATGGATGAGCAGTTCTTC. Translated, it gives CASSPLTGTPMDEQFF.

This clonotype was recorded many times. The rearrangement joins TRBV14 to TRBJ2-1; D gene uncertain. The CDR3 has 12 residues. The germline V and J ends were trimmed by 0 bases and 13 bases, with 10 bases remaining between them. Germline CDR1 reads SGHDN; CDR2 reads FVKESK. The CDR3 loop reads CASSQDKLDQFF. The CDR3 region has the DNA TGTGCCAGCAGCCAAGATAAGCTTGACCAGTTCTTC.